One and the same sample provided the 21 T cell receptor beta chains below, sequenced in a study of shared clonotypes between healthy human individuals. Profiling relied on immunoSEQ multiplex PCR, and the TCRdb table lists in-frame clones only, not all of them. The data contain under 700,000 clones, approximately 95% of them singletons. CD8 cells classed as naive were CD45RO-negative and positively selected for CCR7, excluding terminally differentiated effector memory CD45RA+ cells. The sample was naive CD8+ T cells sorted from blood. The source is a woman in her twenties or thirties in good health.

The chain uses TRBV19 and TRBJ2-7; D possibly corresponds to TRBD2 (6 bases). Germline V gene data show CDR1 as LNHDA and CDR2 as SQIVND (reference sequence). Between the trimmed V and J ends, which lost 3 bases and 3 bases, there was a span of 18 bases. This CDR3 region has 16 residues. The CDR3 nucleotides are TGTGCCAGTAGTATGGCGGCTAGCGTGACATACTACGAGCAGTACTTC. Translated, it gives CASSMAASVTYYEQYF.

J is TRBJ2-7 and V is TRBV5-4; D possibly uses TRBD1 or TRBD2 (6 bases each). The CDR3 covers 16 residues. In germline, CDR1 is SGHNT, CDR2 YYREEE (reference sequence). Trimming shortened V by 4 bases and J by 0 bases, and 17 bases separated the two germline ends. CDR3 sequence reads: CASSRGMGGTSYEQYF. CDR3 nucleotide sequence: TGTGCCAGCAGCCGCGGAATGGGGGGCACCTCCTACGAGCAGTACTTC.

The rearrangement links TRBV2 to TRBJ1-2, with D hard to call. CDR1 is SNHLY, CDR2 FYNNEI, per germline. This CDR3 spans 12 amino acids. Trimming left V 2 bases short and J 4 bases short, with 5 bases between. This CDR3 is CASSETAYGYTF. The CDR3, as DNA: TGTGCCAGCAGTGAAACAGCCTATGGCTACACCTTC.

This chain connects TRBV27 to TRBJ2-5; D not resolved. Trimming took 8 bases from V and 10 from J, leaving 20 bases between them. This CDR3 is built from 13 residues. Per germline, CDR1 MNHEY and CDR2 SMNVEV (reference sequence). CDR3 protein: CASDTADPLHQYF. CDR3 coding DNA: TGTGCCAGCGATACGGCGGATCCTCTTCACCAGTACTTC.

The rearrangement links TRBV6-1 to TRBJ2-7; the D gene is possibly TRBD2 (7 bases). The ends were cut back, 1 base at V and 6 bases at J, with 13 bases in the middle. Per germline, CDR1 MNHNS and CDR2 SASEGT. The CDR3 runs 14 residues. CDR3 region: CASSEGRGAVEQYF. Written as DNA, the CDR3 is TGTGCCAGCAGTGAAGGCCGGGGGGCGGTCGAGCAGTACTTC.

The rearrangement uses TRBV7-8 and TRBJ1-5; D gene uncertain. Germline CDR1 and CDR2: SGHVS and FQNEAQ. The CDR3 covers 13 residues. With 1 base removed from V and 9 bases from J, the gap between germline ends came to 10 bases. CDR3 nucleotide sequence: TGTGCCAGCAGCTTAGTGCTCGGGCCGCCCCAGCATTTT. Encoded protein: CASSLVLGPPQHF.

V is TRBV11-2 and J is TRBJ2-7; 10 positions agree with TRBD2. The CDR3 extends over 16 amino acids. Unmatched junction bases numbered 3, after V lost 0 bases and J lost 1 base. Germline CDR1 and CDR2: SGHAT and FQNNGV. CDR3 sequence reads: CASSLDRTSGSYEQYF. In DNA, the CDR3 is TGTGCCAGCAGCTTAGACAGGACTAGCGGTTCCTACGAGCAGTACTTC.

The rearrangement links TRBV2 to TRBJ2-7; 8 bases map to TRBD2. V lost 2 bases, J lost 0 bases, and 6 bases stayed unmatched. This CDR3 is built from 16 residues. Germline lookup yields CDR1 SNHLY and CDR2 FYNNEI. CDR3 sequence (DNA): TGTGCCAGCAGTGAAACCCCCGGGAGGGCCTCCTACGAGCAGTACTTC. Amino acid sequence: CASSETPGRASYEQYF.

The chain uses TRBV19 and TRBJ2-3, with TRBD2 identical over 7 bases. Germline V gene sequence: CDR1 LNHDA, CDR2 SQIVND (reference sequence). This CDR3 region has 15 residues. The V and J ends lost 4 bases and 2 bases, in that order; junction bases with no gene match: 6. The DNA of the CDR3 is TGTGCCAGTAGTAGCCTCGGGACTATCACAGATACGCAGTATTTT. It encodes CASSSLGTITDTQYF.

V usage is TRBV29-1 and J usage is TRBJ2-1; TRBD1 aligns across 7 bases. Germline CDR1 and CDR2: SQVTM and ANQGSEA. The CDR3 is made up of 13 amino acids. J lost 1 base, V lost 6 bases, and 3 bases had no gene match. CDR3: CSVRTGSYNEQFF. The CDR3 nucleotides read TGCAGCGTAAGGACAGGTTCCTACAATGAGCAGTTCTTC.

This chain connects TRBV5-4 to TRBJ1-2, with a possible D match to TRBD1 (5 bases). CDR3 length: 14 residues. Trimming cost V 0 bases and J 0 bases, with 6 bases left between them. CDR1 is SGHNT and CDR2 is YYREEE in the germline V gene (reference sequence). CDR3 bases: TGTGCCAGCAGCTTGGTAGGGGCTAACTATGGCTACACCTTC. This gives the protein CASSLVGANYGYTF. The complete variable domain, with remaining parts taken from reference TRBV5-4 and TRBJ1-2, reads ETGVTQSPTHLIKTRGQQVTLRCSSQSGHNTVSWYQQALGQGPQFIFQYYREEENGRGNFPPRFSGLQFPNYSSELNVNALELDDSALYLCASSLVGANYGYTFGSGTRLTVV.

The genes are TRBV19 and TRBJ2-7; TRBD1 matches at 11 bases. The J segment lost 2 bases and the V segment lost 4 bases, leaving 4 bases of the junction unmatched. The CDR3 is 15 residues long. Germline CDR1 and CDR2: LNHDA and SQIVND (reference sequence). The CDR3 DNA reads as TGTGCCAGTAGTACCCCGGGACAGGGGGCCTACGAGCAGTACTTC. Its translation is CASSTPGQGAYEQYF.

This chain links TRBV7-9 with TRBJ2-1, with D possibly matching TRBD1 (5 bases). Trimming took 2 bases from V and 4 from J, leaving 12 bases between them. The V gene's germline CDR1 is SEHNR and CDR2 FQNEAQ (reference sequence). The CDR3 is 15 residues long. The CDR3 DNA is TGTGCCAGCAGCTTAAAGCGACAGCTGTACAATGAGCAGTTCTTC. Translating gives CASSLKRQLYNEQFF.

This clone was seen only a few times. The gene calls are TRBV5-4 and TRBJ1-1; D may be TRBD1 (6 bases). The CDR3 runs to 16 residues. CDR1 is SGHNT, CDR2 YYREEE, per germline (reference sequence). Trimming removed 1 base at V and 6 bases at J, with 19 bases between. The CDR3 is CASSLSGRQGRAEAFF. The CDR3 DNA reads TGTGCCAGCAGCTTGAGCGGGCGGCAGGGGAGGGCTGAAGCTTTCTTT.

The chain employs TRBV28 and TRBJ2-5; D may be TRBD2 (6 bases). Germline-derived CDR1 and CDR2 are MDHEN and SYDVKM. The V and J ends lost 3 bases and 2 bases respectively, with 13 bases between them. The CDR3 consists of 15 residues. CDR3 DNA sequence: TGTGCCAGCAGTTTTGTACTAGCCTCACAAGAGACCCAGTACTTC. This translates into CASSFVLASQETQYF. The full variable domain, its missing parts supplied by reference TRBV28 and TRBJ2-5, is DVKVTQSSRYLVKRTGEKVFLECVQDMDHENMFWYRQDPGLGLRLIYFSYDVKMKEKGDIPEGYSVSREKKERFSLILESASTNQTSMYLCASSFVLASQETQYFGPGTRLLVL.

The V call is TRBV13, the J call TRBJ2-1; D could derive from TRBD1 or TRBD2 (5 bases each). Germline V lookup: CDR1 PRHDT, CDR2 FYEKMQ (reference sequence). This CDR3 contains 15 residues. V lost 5 bases and J 5 bases, leaving 16 bases between the germline ends. The CDR3 loop is CASSTRDGGHNEQFF. CDR3 sequence (DNA): TGTGCCAGCAGCACCCGGGACGGTGGACACAATGAGCAGTTCTTC.

This clone has just a few counts. The CDR3 loop reads CSGGPSRGEGYTF. The CDR3 nucleotides read TGCAGCGGCGGCCCCTCCAGGGGTGAGGGCTACACCTTC. This chain links TRBV29-1 with TRBJ1-2, with a possible D match to TRBD1 (6 bases). Germline-derived CDR1 and CDR2 are SQVTM and ANQGSEA. CDR3 size: 13 residues. With 7 bases removed from V and 8 bases from J, the gap between germline ends came to 20 bases.

The chain combines TRBV7-3 with TRBJ2-7; 7 bases agree with TRBD2. V was clipped by 6 bases and J by 2 bases; unmatched bases: 16. This CDR3 has 17 amino acids. Germline-derived CDR1 and CDR2 are SGHTA and FQGTGA. CDR3 in DNA: TGTGCCAGCAGTCCCCATGGGGCGGGAGTTTACCCCTACGAGCAGTACTTC. It is translated as CASSPHGAGVYPYEQYF.

This clone was detected once. The chain uses TRBV5-6 and TRBJ2-1; maybe TRBD2 (6 bases). The V gene's germline CDR1 is SGHDT and CDR2 YYEEEE. The CDR3 contains 15 residues. Trimming removed 0 bases at V and 8 bases at J, with 15 bases between. The CDR3 nucleotides read TGTGCCAGCAGCTTGGAGGGAGGTCGGGTCGATGAGCAGTTCTTC. Protein: CASSLEGGRVDEQFF.

The V and J genes are TRBV4-1 and TRBJ2-3, with 9 nucleotides matching TRBD1. The junction had 14 bases not matched to a gene; V was cut back by 5 bases and J by 2 bases. This CDR3 has 18 amino acids. Looked up from germline, CDR1 is MGHRA and CDR2 is YSYEKL. The DNA of the CDR3 is TGCGCCAGCAGCTCCAACCCAAGGACAGGGGAAAACACAGATACGCAGTATTTT. This sequence encodes CASSSNPRTGENTDTQYF.

The chain carries TRBV27 and TRBJ2-1, with 14 bases aligning to TRBD2. CDR1 MNHEY and CDR2 SMNVEV come from the germline V gene (reference sequence). With 4 bases clipped from V and 9 bases from J, the junction kept 5 bases outside the gene matches. This CDR3 is built from 15 residues. The chain's CDR3 is CASSWGLAGVSEQFF. As DNA, the CDR3 is TGTGCCAGCAGTTGGGGACTAGCGGGAGTCAGTGAGCAGTTCTTC.